This T cell receptor (beta chain) is drawn from a study of technical replicates of blood from a few donors. This CDR3 region has 18 residues. The germline gives CDR1 PRHDT, CDR2 FYEKMQ (reference sequence). V lost 4 bases and J lost 7; bases outside the gene matches: 18. The protocol was immunoSEQ multiplex PCR, while the TCRdb copy is restricted to in-frame clones and leaves out a portion. Of about 82,000 clones in the sample, around 96% were seen once. Input material: T cells isolated from PBMCs. This clonotype originated in a human donor in good health. This chain connects TRBV13 to TRBJ2-7, with TRBD2 matching 11 bases. As DNA, the CDR3 is TGTGCCAGCAGCTCTGGCCGGGGGTCTAGCGGGAGGATCTATGAGCAGTACTTC. This encodes CASSSGRGSSGRIYEQYF.